What follows are 32 T cell receptor beta chains derived from one specimen sequenced in a study of T cell repertoires in cytomegalovirus infection. TCRdb passed the reads through MiXCR, listing each CDR3 protein once. The data contain about 830,000 distinct CDR3 sequences, about 33% of them seen just once; the ten biggest clones take up around 12%. For these receptors, no antigen is known. The sample in question was cultured CD8+ T cells from PBMCs, obtained from culture after CMV antigen stimulation. The receptors were sampled from a human donor in good health (CMV status not recorded). Some clones in this sample may be carry-over from other donors' samples.

V is TRBV28 and J is TRBJ2-7; 7 bases fit TRBD1. The germline V gene has CDR1 MDHEN and CDR2 SYDVKM. The CDR3 totals 15 residues. J was trimmed by 2 bases and V by 2 bases; bases with no gene match: 6. CDR3 in DNA: TGTGCCAGCAGTTTAAGGACAGGTGCTACCTACGAGCAGTACTTC. Protein: CASSLRTGATYEQYF.

The rearrangement links TRBV6-5 to TRBJ1-5, with TRBD1 matching over 9 bases. The CDR3 contains 15 residues. V lost 5 bases to trimming and J lost 7 bases; unmatched junction nucleotides: 9. Germline V gives CDR1 MNHEY, CDR2 SVGAGI. In DNA, the CDR3 is TGTGCCAGCAGTACTCGGACAGGGGATGGCCAGCCCCAGCATTTT. Protein: CASSTRTGDGQPQHF.

The chain has TRBV7-9 and TRBJ2-5; 7 nucleotides align to TRBD2. Germline CDR1 is SEHNR and CDR2 is FQNEAQ (reference sequence). With V trimmed by 4 bases and J by 5 bases, 13 bases remained unmatched. The CDR3 is 16 amino acids. CDR3 coding DNA: TGTGCCAGCAGCTCCATTCAAGGGGAGGGGCGGGAGACCCAGTACTTC. Translating it yields CASSSIQGEGRETQYF. The whole variable domain, remainder taken from reference TRBV7-9 and TRBJ2-5, is DTGVSQNPRHKITKRGQNVTFRCDPISEHNRLYWYRQTLGQGPEFLTYFQNEAQLEKSRLLSDRFSAERPKGSFSTLEIQRTEQGDSAMYLCASSSIQGEGRETQYFGPGTRLLVL.

This chain joins TRBV5-6 and TRBJ1-1; D perhaps matches TRBD1 (5 bases). The CDR3 spans 14 residues. V shed 3 bases and J shed 7 bases, with 16 bases lying between them. In germline, CDR1 is SGHDT, CDR2 YYEEEE. The CDR3 spells CASSSAGGWGEAFF. The CDR3 DNA reads TGTGCCAGCAGCTCGGCGGGGGGTTGGGGTGAAGCTTTCTTT. The full variable domain, its missing parts supplied by reference TRBV5-6 and TRBJ1-1, is DAGVTQSPTHLIKTRGQQVTLRCSPKSGHDTVSWYQQALGQGPQFIFQYYEEEERQRGNFPDRFSGHQFPNYSSELNVNALLLGDSALYLCASSSAGGWGEAFFGQGTRLTVV.

On this clonotype itself: The junction departs from germline at one end; a sequencing error may be responsible. V gene TRBV5-1 combines with J gene TRBJ1-2; 7 positions agree with TRBD1. The germline gives CDR1 SGHRS, CDR2 YFSETQ. The CDR3 runs to 15 residues. The CDR3 loop reads CTSRMSGQENYGYTF. The DNA for the CDR3 is TGCACCAGCAGGATGAGTGGACAGGAAAACTATGGCTACACCTTC.

The chain has TRBV27 and TRBJ2-1; 12 nucleotides line up with TRBD2. CDR3 length: 16 residues. The trim removed 4 bases at V and 4 bases at J, leaving 5 bases unmatched. CDR1 is MNHEY and CDR2 is SMNVEV in the germline V gene (reference sequence). CDR3: CASSSSGGALYNEQFF. In DNA, the CDR3 is TGTGCCAGCAGTTCTAGCGGGGGGGCCCTTTACAATGAGCAGTTCTTC.

This clonotype was observed many times. The rearrangement uses TRBV7-2 and TRBJ1-5, with D perhaps TRBD1 (6 bases). The V end lost 5 bases, the J end lost 3 bases, and 11 bases lay between the germline ends. Germline CDR1 is SGHTA and CDR2 is FQGNSA. The CDR3 covers 14 residues. DNA for the CDR3: TGTGCCAGCAGCGAAGGGGGTCCCAATCAGCCCCAGCATTTT. Its protein is CASSEGGPNQPQHF.

This clonotype has ten or more counts. The chain carries TRBV7-8 and TRBJ1-5, with TRBD1 as a possible D gene (5 bases). The CDR3 runs 15 residues. Germline loops: CDR1 SGHVS, CDR2 FQNEAQ. V lost 6 bases, J lost 0 bases, and 12 bases lay in between. The CDR3 is CASRPQGNSNQPQHF. CDR3 coding DNA: TGTGCCAGCAGGCCTCAGGGAAATAGCAATCAGCCCCAGCATTTT.

The chain uses TRBV5-1 and TRBJ2-7; D perhaps matches TRBD1 (6 bases). The CDR3 is made up of 14 amino acids. Trimming stripped 2 bases from V and 4 bases from J, with 13 bases between. Germline CDR1 reads SGHRS; CDR2 reads YFSETQ. CDR3 residues: CASSFRDTAYEQYF. In DNA form, the CDR3 reads TGCGCCAGCAGCTTCCGGGACACCGCGTACGAGCAGTACTTC. The whole variable domain, remainder taken from reference TRBV5-1 and TRBJ2-7, is KAGVTQTPRYLIKTRGQQVTLSCSPISGHRSVSWYQQTPGQGLQFLFEYFSETQRNKGNFPGRFSGRQFSNSRSEMNVSTLELGDSALYLCASSFRDTAYEQYFGPGTRLTVT.

The chain joins TRBV7-3 to TRBJ2-1; 7 bases align to TRBD2. Trimming cost V 2 bases and J 1 base; bases outside gene matches: 8. The CDR3 has 17 residues. Germline lookup yields CDR1 SGHTA and CDR2 FQGTGA. Here the CDR3 DNA reads TGTGCCAGCAGCTTATACGGGGGGTCAGGGTCCTACAATGAGCAGTTCTTC. Protein: CASSLYGGSGSYNEQFF.

Ten or more counts support this clonotype. The V gene is TRBV7-2, the J gene TRBJ2-7; no firm D call. The V end was cut by 1 base, the J end by 3 bases, with 7 bases between. Germline V gene data show CDR1 as SGHTA and CDR2 as FQGNSA. This CDR3 is built from 13 residues. This CDR3 reads CASSLDIGYEQYV. CDR3 nucleotide sequence: TGTGCCAGCAGCTTAGATATCGGCTACGAGCAGTACGTC.

This chain uses TRBV5-5 with TRBJ1-1; tentative D call: TRBD1 (6 bases). The V end was cut by 0 bases, the J end by 4 bases, with 16 bases between. CDR3 length equals 16 residues. Germline CDR1 and CDR2: SGHKS and YYEKEE (reference sequence). CDR3 in amino acids: CASSLEGGFVRTEAFF. The CDR3 DNA is TGTGCCAGCAGCTTGGAAGGGGGGTTCGTGCGCACTGAAGCTTTCTTT.

This clonotype came up a few times. The chain has TRBV27 and TRBJ1-2, with TRBD1 as a possible D gene (5 bases). This CDR3 is built from 17 residues. With 7 bases removed from V and 0 bases from J, the gap between germline ends came to 21 bases. Germline CDR1 and CDR2: MNHEY and SMNVEV (reference sequence). CDR3 bases: TGTGCCAGCACCTTCAGTCGGGGGTTGCACGCTAACTATGGCTACACCTTC. Translated: CASTFSRGLHANYGYTF.

Comment on this clonotype: One end of the junction does not line up with germline, which may come from a read error. V is TRBV7-6 and J is TRBJ2-3; TRBD1 might be the D (5 bases). CDR1 is SGHVS and CDR2 is FNYEAQ in the germline V gene. This CDR3 contains 16 residues. CDR3 loop: CASSLVPTASTDTQYF. The CDR3 nucleotides read TGTGCTAGCAGCTTAGTGCCGACAGCCAGCACAGATACGCAGTATTTT.

In its sample, this clonotype was seen a few times. This chain uses TRBV7-2 with TRBJ1-1; D is uncertain. The CDR3 spans 14 residues. Per germline, CDR1 SGHTA and CDR2 FQGNSA. V gave up 5 bases and J gave up 3 bases, with 13 bases separating them. The CDR3 region is CASSPDLGDTEAFF. CDR3 DNA sequence: TGTGCCAGCAGCCCGGACCTTGGGGACACTGAAGCTTTCTTT.

This clonotype was observed a handful of times. V usage is TRBV7-9 and J usage is TRBJ2-5; D possibly corresponds to TRBD1 (6 bases). The V and J ends lost 5 bases and 5 bases respectively, with 21 bases between them. Germline V gene data show CDR1 as SEHNR and CDR2 as FQNEAQ (reference sequence). The CDR3 is made up of 16 amino acids. CDR3 in DNA: TGTGCCAGCAGCATCTCCATGGGACAAACCATGGAGACCCAGTACTTC. This codes for CASSISMGQTMETQYF.

Many counts were recorded for this clonotype. The chain links TRBV6-1 to TRBJ1-2, with D possibly being TRBD1 (5 bases). V was clipped by 6 bases and J by 8 bases, with 16 bases between them. CDR1 is MNHNS and CDR2 is SASEGT in the germline V gene. The CDR3 extends over 13 amino acids. This CDR3 is CASRQAIINGYTF. The CDR3 DNA is TGTGCCAGCAGACAGGCAATAATTAACGGCTACACCTTC.

This clonotype was counted only a few times. Here the CDR3 DNA reads TGTGCCAGCAGTAACCAGGGGGCGGATGGCTACACCTTC. This codes for CASSNQGADGYTF. This rearrangement joins TRBV6-4 to TRBJ1-2; TRBD1 matches at 8 bases. The germline CDR1 and CDR2 sequences are MRHNA and SNTAGT. J lost 6 bases, V lost 5 bases, and 5 bases had no gene match. The CDR3 extends over 13 amino acids.

V usage is TRBV7-6 and J usage is TRBJ2-1, with TRBD2 as a possible D gene (7 bases). Between the trimmed V and J ends, which lost 2 bases and 2 bases, there was a span of 13 bases. From germline, CDR1 is SGHVS and CDR2 FNYEAQ. The CDR3 totals 16 residues. CDR3 loop: CASSLRGAPPYNEQFF. The CDR3 DNA follows: TGTGCCAGCAGCTTACGGGGGGCACCTCCCTACAATGAGCAGTTCTTC.

This clonotype occurred a few times. CDR3 residues: CASSVSSGGLYNEQFF. The CDR3, as DNA: TGTGCCAGTAGTGTTTCTAGCGGGGGCCTCTACAATGAGCAGTTCTTC. This chain uses TRBV19 with TRBJ2-1, with 10 bases fitting TRBD2. The J segment lost 3 bases and the V segment lost 5 bases, leaving 7 bases of the junction unmatched. This CDR3 has 16 residues. From germline, CDR1 is LNHDA and CDR2 SQIVND (reference sequence).

The table lists this clonotype with a few counts. Written as DNA, the CDR3 is TGTGCCAGCAGCTTAACAGGAGGGTCCGAGGCTTTCTTT. This gives the protein CASSLTGGSEAFF. This sequence joins TRBV7-3 and TRBJ1-1; D gene unclear. V was trimmed by 0 bases and J by 11 bases, leaving 13 bases between them. The germline V gene encodes CDR1 SGHTA and CDR2 FQGTGA. The CDR3 contains 13 residues.

The V call is TRBV27, the J call TRBJ2-1; 10 nucleotides align to TRBD2. Germline CDR1 and CDR2: MNHEY and SMNVEV (reference sequence). V dropped 5 bases and J dropped 8; count of bases not matched to a gene: 9. This CDR3 contains 15 residues. As DNA, the CDR3 is TGTGCCAGCAGTCCCCAAGCGGGGGGGCCCGATGAGCAGTTCTTC. It yields the protein CASSPQAGGPDEQFF.

In this sample, this clonotype turned up many times. The CDR3: CASSPRLGESYEQYF. The CDR3 region has the DNA TGTGCCAGCTCACCCAGGCTAGGGGAAAGCTACGAGCAGTACTTC. The gene calls are TRBV18 and TRBJ2-7, with D perhaps TRBD1 (5 bases). CDR1 is KGHSH, CDR2 LQKENI, per germline. V shed 3 bases and J shed 3 bases, with 15 bases lying between them. This CDR3 has 15 residues.

The sample holds a few counts of this clonotype. This sequence joins TRBV27 and TRBJ2-5, with D possibly matching TRBD2 (7 bases). The germline V gene encodes CDR1 MNHEY and CDR2 SMNVEV (reference sequence). CDR3 size: 12 residues. With 8 bases removed from V and 4 bases from J, the gap between germline ends came to 11 bases. The CDR3 sequence: CASGGGGETQYF. The CDR3 DNA is TGTGCCAGCGGGGGAGGGGGAGAGACCCAGTACTTC.

This clonotype turned up a few times. The J gene is TRBJ1-1, the V gene TRBV10-1; D perhaps matches TRBD1 (6 bases). Germline values: CDR1 WNHNN, CDR2 SYGVQD (reference sequence). The CDR3 contains 14 residues. With 6 bases removed from V and 1 base from J, the gap between germline ends came to 12 bases. CDR3 in amino acids: CASSRSGQNTEAFF. CDR3 nucleotide sequence: TGCGCCAGCAGCCGTTCGGGACAGAACACTGAAGCTTTCTTT.

This clonotype was detected only a few times. The rearrangement links TRBV6-8 to TRBJ1-4, with TRBD1 matching over 7 bases. V gave up 6 bases and J gave up 8 bases; unmatched junction bases: 9. CDR3 length: 14 amino acids. The germline CDR1 and CDR2 sequences are MNHGY and SAAAGT. CDR3 region: CASSPTGVGEKLFF. The CDR3 DNA follows: TGTGCCAGCAGCCCCACAGGGGTTGGCGAAAAACTGTTTTTT.

This clonotype was recorded at least ten times. In DNA form, the CDR3 reads TGTGCCAGCAGCTTAATTGCTAGCGGGACAACAGATACGCAGTATTTT. Amino acid sequence: CASSLIASGTTDTQYF. The gene calls are TRBV7-2 and TRBJ2-3, with 9 nucleotides matching TRBD2. The V gene's germline CDR1 is SGHTA and CDR2 FQGNSA. This CDR3 is built from 16 residues. V dropped 2 bases and J dropped 3; count of bases not matched to a gene: 6. The whole variable domain, remainder taken from reference TRBV7-2 and TRBJ2-3, is GAGVSQSPSNKVTEKGKDVELRCDPISGHTALYWYRQSLGQGLEFLIYFQGNSAPDKSGLPSDRFSAERTGGSVSTLTIQRTQQEDSAVYLCASSLIASGTTDTQYFGPGTRLTVL.

The CDR3 loop is CASRGTPSYNEQFF. In DNA, the CDR3 is TGTGCCAGCAGAGGGACCCCGTCCTACAATGAGCAGTTCTTC. The chain joins TRBV2 to TRBJ2-1; D assignment may be TRBD1 or TRBD2 (5 bases each). CDR3 length: 14 residues. Trimming took 6 bases from V and 1 from J, leaving 10 bases between them. Germline V gives CDR1 SNHLY, CDR2 FYNNEI.

This clonotype was picked up a small number of times. The V and J genes are TRBV6-2 or TRBV6-3 and TRBJ2-3, with D perhaps assigned TRBD1 or TRBD2 (5 bases each). Germline CDR1 MNHEY, CDR2 SVGEGT. The V and J ends lost 2 bases and 2 bases respectively, with 20 bases between them. The CDR3 runs to 18 residues. CDR3 sequence reads: CASSYPGQPFDHTDTQYF. For the CDR3, the DNA is TGTGCCAGCAGTTACCCGGGGCAGCCGTTCGACCACACAGATACGCAGTATTTT.

The chain couples TRBV7-6 to TRBJ2-1; D possibly corresponds to TRBD2 (6 bases). Deletions cut 1 base from V and 0 bases from J, with 16 bases between. The CDR3 runs to 18 residues. Germline lookup yields CDR1 SGHVS and CDR2 FNYEAQ. CDR3 protein: CASSLEEGAHLSYNEQFF. In DNA form, the CDR3 reads TGTGCCAGCAGCTTAGAGGAGGGAGCACACCTCTCCTACAATGAGCAGTTCTTC.

This clonotype was observed a handful of times. The chain employs TRBV2 and TRBJ2-1; the match to TRBD1 covers 7 bases. Germline V CDR1 and CDR2: SNHLY, FYNNEI. The CDR3 extends over 12 amino acids. The CDR3 DNA follows: TGTGCAGGGACAGTTGTTATCAATGAGCAGTTCTTC. Amino acids: CAGTVVINEQFF.

This clonotype has only a few counts. The chain recombines TRBV2 with TRBJ1-6; unclear D gene. Trimming pared 3 bases from V and 6 bases from J, leaving 12 bases between. Germline CDR1 reads SNHLY; CDR2 reads FYNNEI. The CDR3 runs to 15 residues. CDR3 protein: CASSERRKPNSPLHF. The CDR3 DNA reads TGTGCCAGCAGTGAGAGACGCAAGCCTAATTCACCCCTCCACTTT.